The 5 T cell receptor beta chains in this list originate from one sample, sequenced in a study of OX40 agonist ivuxolimab in advanced cancers. Sequencing was performed with immunoSEQ multiplex PCR; in TCRdb, only in-frame clones are kept and a portion is missing. This repertoire shows 73,000 or so clones, around 90% found once; its top ten account for around 0.46%. The starting material was CD4+ or CD8+ T cells sorted from blood, obtained in a trial of the OX40 agonist ivuxolimab. These receptors were collected from an adult with an advanced solid tumor such as melanoma, head and neck, liver or kidney cancer.

The J gene is TRBJ2-3, the V gene TRBV10-3; perhaps TRBD2 as D (5 bases). Germline loops: CDR1 ENHRY, CDR2 SYGVKD. The CDR3 length is 14 residues. The V and J ends lost 10 bases and 2 bases respectively, with 16 bases between them. CDR3 nucleotides: TGTGCCACTAGCTCCCTTCGACTCACAGATACGCAGTATTTT. Translation gives CATSSLRLTDTQYF.

This clone was seen a single time. The chain combines TRBV5-1 with TRBJ2-1; D unclear. The CDR3 has 13 residues. The germline gives CDR1 SGHRS, CDR2 YFSETQ. Trimming pared 4 bases from V and 4 bases from J, leaving 9 bases between. CDR3 region: CASSLDPYNEQFF. CDR3 nucleotides: TGCGCCAGCAGCCTGGACCCATACAATGAGCAGTTCTTC.

This chain connects TRBV5-1 to TRBJ2-5, with D unclear. The germline gives CDR1 SGHRS, CDR2 YFSETQ. V lost 0 bases, J lost 2 bases, and 5 bases lay in between. CDR3 length equals 13 residues. CDR3 nucleotide sequence: TGCGCCAGCAGCTTGGTCCTACAAGAGACCCAGTACTTC. Translating gives CASSLVLQETQYF.

The chain combines TRBV7-2 with TRBJ1-5; D might be TRBD1 (6 bases). The germline V and J ends were trimmed by 1 base and 2 bases, with 12 bases remaining between them. This CDR3 has 16 amino acids. CDR1 and CDR2 from the germline V gene are SGHTA and FQGNSA. The CDR3 reads CASSLGGGAGNQPQHF. CDR3 DNA sequence: TGTGCCAGCAGCTTAGGGGGGGGCGCCGGCAATCAGCCCCAGCATTTT.

The chain combines TRBV11-3 with TRBJ2-3, with a tentative D call TRBD1 (6 bases). Germline values: CDR1 SGHNT, CDR2 YENEEA. The V gene lost 4 bases and the J gene lost 3 bases, with 20 bases spanning the gap. The CDR3 is made up of 17 amino acids. The CDR3: CASSSQGRGSGTDTQYF. For the CDR3, the DNA is TGTGCCAGCAGCTCCCAAGGAAGGGGGAGCGGAACAGATACGCAGTATTTT.